The next 25 T cell receptor beta chains were all read from a single sample in a study of blood T cell repertoires in COVID-19. This table comes from immunoSEQ multiplex PCR, and its TCRdb copy is limited to in-frame clones, with some not included. The table records 45,000 to 65,000 clones, about 83% of them present only once. The sample was peripheral blood. All receptors come from a human donor in a cohort sampled during active COVID-19.

The chain carries TRBV5-1 and TRBJ2-5; 11 nucleotides line up with TRBD2. This CDR3 spans 15 amino acids. Trimming took 2 bases from V and 4 from J; bases not matched to a gene: 4. The germline V gene has CDR1 SGHRS and CDR2 YFSETQ. CDR3 nucleotide sequence: TGCGCCAGCAGCTTCTCCGGGACTAGCGGAGAGACCCAGTACTTC. Its protein product is CASSFSGTSGETQYF.

The chain links TRBV7-9 to TRBJ2-3; D perhaps matches TRBD2 (5 bases). The CDR3 length is 13 residues. Per the germline V gene, CDR1 is SEHNR and CDR2 is FQNEAQ (reference sequence). Trimming stripped 4 bases from V and 4 bases from J, with 9 bases between. CDR3 in amino acids: CASSSSGADTQYF. The CDR3 DNA is TGTGCCAGCAGCTCTTCCGGGGCAGATACGCAGTATTTT.

The gene calls are TRBV10-1 and TRBJ2-3; 15 bases fit TRBD2. After removal of 7 bases from V and 2 bases from J, the junction contained 7 bases not matched to a gene. Germline V lookup: CDR1 WNHNN, CDR2 SYGVQD (reference sequence). This CDR3 is 17 amino acids long. CDR3 loop: CASTAGLAGGYTDTQYF. The CDR3 DNA follows: TGCGCCAGCACCGCGGGACTAGCGGGGGGATACACAGATACGCAGTATTTT.

This sequence joins TRBV30 and TRBJ1-6, with a tentative D call TRBD1 (6 bases). Germline lookup yields CDR1 GTSNPN and CDR2 SVGIG (reference sequence). CDR3 length: 14 residues. V dropped 3 bases and J dropped 7 bases, with 13 bases sitting between them. In DNA form, the CDR3 reads TGTGCCTGGAGCCCGGGACAAGGGAATTCACCCCTCCACTTT. This sequence encodes CAWSPGQGNSPLHF.

This chain uses TRBV2 with TRBJ2-5, with a weak D call TRBD2 (5 bases). There are 15 residues in the CDR3. Germline assignment: CDR1 SNHLY and CDR2 FYNNEI. Trimming shortened V by 7 bases and J by 2 bases, and 17 bases separated the two germline ends. This CDR3 reads CASTHGATGQETQYF. In nucleotides, the CDR3 is TGTGCCAGCACTCATGGCGCTACGGGGCAAGAGACCCAGTACTTC.

The chain carries TRBV9 and TRBJ1-1; 10 bases are a match to TRBD1. V lost 4 bases to trimming and J lost 0 bases; unmatched junction nucleotides: 12. Germline CDR1 and CDR2: SGDLS and YYNGEE. The CDR3 consists of 18 residues. The CDR3 region is CASSLGAGQGRVNTEAFF. The CDR3 coding sequence is TGTGCCAGCAGCCTGGGGGCGGGACAGGGGCGGGTGAACACTGAAGCTTTCTTT.

This chain uses TRBV2 with TRBJ1-2; tentative D call: TRBD1 (5 bases). Germline CDR1 SNHLY, CDR2 FYNNEI. This CDR3 region has 13 residues. Trimming stripped 8 bases from V and 4 bases from J, with 14 bases between. CDR3 DNA: TGTGCCAGCTCACAAGGGACTTTCTATGGCTACACCTTC. Amino acids: CASSQGTFYGYTF.

The chain combines TRBV11-2 with TRBJ2-7, with unresolved D. The V and J ends lost 0 bases and 1 base respectively, with 7 bases between them. CDR1 and CDR2 from the germline V gene are SGHAT and FQNNGV. CDR3 length: 14 amino acids. Written as DNA, the CDR3 is TGTGCCAGCAGCTTAGATATGAGTTCCTACGAGCAGTACTTC. Translated: CASSLDMSSYEQYF.

CDR3 nucleotides: TGTGCCAGCATCCAAACACAGGGGGCGAAAGGAACACCCCTCCACTTT. It yields the protein CASIQTQGAKGTPLHF. V and J are TRBV28 and TRBJ1-6, with 9 bases matching TRBD1. The CDR3 is made up of 16 amino acids. The V gene end was trimmed by 7 bases and the J gene end by 11 bases; junction bases not matched to a gene: 15. Germline assignment: CDR1 MDHEN and CDR2 SYDVKM.

The sample holds one count of this clone. This sequence joins TRBV7-3 and TRBJ2-5; 10 bases agree with TRBD2. There are 13 residues in the CDR3. V lost 5 bases, J lost 5 bases, and 2 bases stayed unmatched. The V gene's germline CDR1 is SGHTA and CDR2 FQGTGA. The CDR3 DNA reads TGTGCCAGCAGCATGGGACTAGCGGAGACCCAGTACTTC. Translation: CASSMGLAETQYF.

This clone was seen only a few times. This chain connects TRBV18 to TRBJ2-3; 8 nucleotides align to TRBD2. Germline V gene sequence: CDR1 KGHSH, CDR2 LQKENI. The CDR3 has 14 residues. The V segment lost 2 bases and the J segment 4 bases; nucleotides outside the gene matches: 2. CDR3 nucleotides: TGTGCCAGCTCACCAAAGCGGGAGCCAGATACGCAGTATTTT. This translates into CASSPKREPDTQYF.

The chain combines TRBV20-1 with TRBJ1-2, with no clear D. The CDR3 has 11 residues. V was pared by 4 bases and J by 7 bases, with 10 bases between. Germline lookup yields CDR1 DFQATT and CDR2 SNEGSKA (reference sequence). The DNA of the CDR3 is TGCAGTGCTACAATCGGGTCTGGCTACACCTTC. Its protein product is CSATIGSGYTF.

This clone was picked up a small number of times. The chain links TRBV6-2 or TRBV6-3 to TRBJ1-4; perhaps TRBD1 as D (6 bases). Germline V gene data show CDR1 as MNHEY and CDR2 as SVGEGT. This CDR3 has 16 amino acids. V lost 4 bases and J lost 6, with 18 bases in between. In nucleotides, the CDR3 is TGTGCCAGCAGTTCTCTACAGGGCGGATACTATGAAAAACTGTTTTTT. It is translated as CASSSLQGGYYEKLFF.

The chain has TRBV5-1 and TRBJ2-1; TRBD2 agrees at 11 bases. Looked up from germline, CDR1 is SGHRS and CDR2 is YFSETQ. V lost 0 bases to trimming and J lost 5 bases; unmatched junction nucleotides: 7. The CDR3 totals 17 residues. The CDR3 region is CASSLGLAGNKNNEQFF. The DNA for the CDR3 is TGCGCCAGCAGCTTGGGACTAGCGGGGAACAAGAACAATGAGCAGTTCTTC.

The chain uses TRBV6-2 or TRBV6-3 and TRBJ2-3, with 12 bases lining up with TRBD2. V trimming: 5 bases; J trimming: 1 base; junction bases outside the gene matches: 13. CDR3 length: 19 residues. Germline V gene lookup returns CDR1 MNHEY and CDR2 SVGEGT. CDR3 amino acids: CASSGLLAGGMGGTDTQYF. For the CDR3, the DNA is TGTGCCAGCAGTGGACTACTAGCGGGGGGAATGGGAGGCACAGATACGCAGTATTTT.

This clone occurred a few times. The CDR3 nucleotides read TGTGCCAGCAGCCCAGGGACAGGGGGCTACTACGAGCAGTACTTC. Protein sequence: CASSPGTGGYYEQYF. The chain is built from TRBV5-4 and TRBJ2-7; 12 bases map to TRBD1. V trimming: 4 bases; J trimming: 3 bases; junction bases outside the gene matches: 5. CDR3 length equals 15 residues. Germline lookup yields CDR1 SGHNT and CDR2 YYREEE (reference sequence).

This clone has a count of ten or more. The chain recombines TRBV7-3 with TRBJ1-5, with D tentatively TRBD1 (5 bases). Germline assignment: CDR1 SGHTA and CDR2 FQGTGA. Trimming removed 5 bases at V and 0 bases at J, with 14 bases between. This CDR3 has 16 amino acids. The CDR3 protein is CASSPGGGYSNQPQHF. The CDR3 DNA reads TGTGCCAGCAGCCCCGGCGGGGGTTATAGCAATCAGCCCCAGCATTTT. Complete variable domain (other parts from reference TRBV7-3 and TRBJ1-5): GAGVSQTPSNKVTEKGKYVELRCDPISGHTALYWYRQSLGQGPEFLIYFQGTGAADDSGLPNDRFFAVRPEGSVSTLKIQRTERGDSAVYLCASSPGGGYSNQPQHFGDGTRLSIL.

The chain combines TRBV9 with TRBJ2-5; no firm D call. The germline gives CDR1 SGDLS, CDR2 YYNGEE. Trimming shortened V by 4 bases and J by 1 base, and 11 bases separated the two germline ends. The CDR3 sequence is 14 residues long. CDR3 sequence: CASSPHLPQETQYF. The CDR3 DNA reads as TGTGCCAGCAGCCCCCACTTGCCCCAAGAGACCCAGTACTTC.

This chain connects TRBV14 to TRBJ2-1; TRBD1 aligns across 10 bases. V shed 6 bases and J 0 bases; nucleotides not matched to a gene: 2. The CDR3 extends over 15 amino acids. Germline V CDR1 and CDR2: SGHDN, FVKESK. As DNA, the CDR3 is TGTGCCAGCAGTCGGACAGGGGGCTCCTACAATGAGCAGTTCTTC. Protein: CASSRTGGSYNEQFF.

The chain recombines TRBV30 with TRBJ1-2; the D gene is possibly TRBD1 (5 bases). Trimming removed 4 bases from V and 6 bases from J, with 18 bases in between. CDR1 and CDR2 from the germline V gene are GTSNPN and SVGIG (reference sequence). This CDR3 is 14 amino acids long. The CDR3 is CAWNTGLRGDGYTF. The CDR3 DNA follows: TGTGCCTGGAATACAGGCCTACGGGGGGATGGCTACACCTTC.

The chain is built from TRBV9 and TRBJ1-1; D call uncertain. This CDR3 contains 14 residues. Germline V gives CDR1 SGDLS, CDR2 YYNGEE. The V and J ends lost 0 bases and 4 bases respectively, with 10 bases between them. CDR3 residues: CASSVGAPGTEAFF. CDR3 coding DNA: TGTGCCAGCAGCGTAGGAGCTCCCGGCACTGAAGCTTTCTTT.

By sample share, this clone is medium-sized (0.01 to 0.1%). The rearrangement uses TRBV5-8 and TRBJ1-5; maybe TRBD1 (5 bases). Trimming removed 4 bases at V and 1 base at J, with 12 bases between. The CDR3 covers 15 residues. Germline assignment: CDR1 SGHTS and CDR2 YDEGEE. This CDR3 reads CASSQGGTSNQPQHF. The DNA of the CDR3 is TGTGCCAGCAGCCAGGGTGGCACGAGCAATCAGCCCCAGCATTTT.

The J gene is TRBJ1-1, the V gene TRBV7-2, with no clear D. The ends were cut back, 1 base at V and 0 bases at J, with 12 bases in the middle. Germline V gives CDR1 SGHTA, CDR2 FQGNSA. The CDR3 consists of 16 residues. The chain's CDR3 is CASSLGGLVMNTEAFF. The CDR3 nucleotides are TGTGCCAGCAGCTTAGGAGGATTAGTCATGAACACTGAAGCTTTCTTT.

The chain recombines TRBV7-8 with TRBJ2-3; D is possibly TRBD2 (6 bases). The CDR3 loop spans 15 amino acids. Between the trimmed V and J ends, which lost 1 base and 6 bases, there was a span of 14 bases. CDR1 SGHVS and CDR2 FQNEAQ come from the germline V gene. The CDR3 is CASSLVGGPGDTQYF. CDR3 bases: TGTGCCAGCAGCTTAGTAGGAGGGCCGGGGGATACGCAGTATTTT.

The rearrangement uses TRBV12-3 or TRBV12-4 and TRBJ1-1; tentatively, D is TRBD1 (5 bases). This CDR3 has 13 residues. V was pared by 6 bases and J by 4 bases, with 12 bases between. The CDR3, as DNA: TGTGCCAGCAGCCTTGGGGGGTTCACTGAAGCTTTCTTT. Translating it yields CASSLGGFTEAFF.